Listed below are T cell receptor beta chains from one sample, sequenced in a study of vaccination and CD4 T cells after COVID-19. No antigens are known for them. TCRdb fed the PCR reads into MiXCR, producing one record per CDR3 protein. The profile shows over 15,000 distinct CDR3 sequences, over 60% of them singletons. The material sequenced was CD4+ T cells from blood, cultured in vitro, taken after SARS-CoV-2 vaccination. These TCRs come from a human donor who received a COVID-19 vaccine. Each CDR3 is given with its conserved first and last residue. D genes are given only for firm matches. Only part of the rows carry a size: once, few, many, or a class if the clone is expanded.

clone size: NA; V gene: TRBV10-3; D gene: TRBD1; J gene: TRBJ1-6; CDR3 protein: CAISGTGGRSSPLHF; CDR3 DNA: TGTGCCATCAGTGGGACAGGGGGTCGGTCTTCACCCCTCCACTTT
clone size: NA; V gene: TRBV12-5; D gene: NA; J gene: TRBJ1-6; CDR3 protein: CASGLGRRDSPLHF; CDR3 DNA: TGTGCTAGTGGTTTGGGACGAAGGGATTCACCCCTCCACTTT
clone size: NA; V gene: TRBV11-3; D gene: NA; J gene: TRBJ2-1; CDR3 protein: CASSLTRGDNEQFF; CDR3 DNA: TGTGCCAGCAGCCTTACGAGGGGGGACAATGAGCAGTTCTTC
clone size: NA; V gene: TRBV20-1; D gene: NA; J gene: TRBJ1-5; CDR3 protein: CSASRTGNQPQHF; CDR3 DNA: TGCAGTGCTAGCAGGACGGGCAATCAGCCCCAGCATTTT
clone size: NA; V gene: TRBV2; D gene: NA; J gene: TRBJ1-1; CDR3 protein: CASSEAGGWGTEAFF; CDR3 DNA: TGTGCCAGCAGTGAAGCGGGTGGATGGGGCACTGAAGCTTTCTTT
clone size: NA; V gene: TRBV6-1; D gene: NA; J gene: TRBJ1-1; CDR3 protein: CASSRGGTEAFF; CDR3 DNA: TGTGCCAGCAGCCGAGGGGGCACTGAAGCTTTCTTT
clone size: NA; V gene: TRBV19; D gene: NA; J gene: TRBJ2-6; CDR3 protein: CASSIAQGDPGANVLTF; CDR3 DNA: TGTGCCAGTAGTATAGCCCAAGGGGATCCCGGGGCCAACGTCCTGACTTTC
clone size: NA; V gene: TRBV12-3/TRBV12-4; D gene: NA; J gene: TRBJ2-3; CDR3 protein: CASTLGDTQYF; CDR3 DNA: TGTGCCAGCACCCTCGGGGATACGCAGTATTTT
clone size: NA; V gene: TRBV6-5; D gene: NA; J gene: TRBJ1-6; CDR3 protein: CASSYSRGSHNSPLHF; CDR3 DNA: TGTGCCAGCAGTTACTCCCGCGGGTCCCATAATTCACCCCTCCACTTT
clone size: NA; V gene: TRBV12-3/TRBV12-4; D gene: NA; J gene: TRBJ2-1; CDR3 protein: CASSLQGGTLFNEQFF; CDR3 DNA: TGTGCCAGCAGTTTACAGGGGGGTACCTTGTTCAATGAGCAGTTCTTC
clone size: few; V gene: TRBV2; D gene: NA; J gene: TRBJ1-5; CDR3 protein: CASRTYSNQPQHF; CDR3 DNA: TGTGCCAGCAGGACCTATAGCAATCAGCCCCAGCATTTT
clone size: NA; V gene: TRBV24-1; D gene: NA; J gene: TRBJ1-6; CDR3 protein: CATRGAGNSPLHF; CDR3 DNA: TGTGCCACCAGGGGCGCGGGTAATTCACCCCTCCACTTT
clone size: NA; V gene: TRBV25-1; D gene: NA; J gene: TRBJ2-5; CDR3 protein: CASSEFRVGQETQYF; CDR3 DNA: TGTGCCAGCAGTGAATTTCGAGTGGGGCAAGAGACCCAGTACTTC
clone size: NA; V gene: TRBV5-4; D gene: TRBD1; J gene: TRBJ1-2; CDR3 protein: CASSPGQGAYGYTF; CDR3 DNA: TGTGCCAGCAGTCCCGGACAGGGGGCCTATGGCTACACCTTC
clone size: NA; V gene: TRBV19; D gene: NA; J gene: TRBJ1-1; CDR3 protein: CASSISGANTEAFF; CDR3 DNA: TGTGCCAGTAGTATCTCAGGGGCGAACACTGAAGCTTTCTTT
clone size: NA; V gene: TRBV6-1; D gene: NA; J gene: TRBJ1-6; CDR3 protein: CASSDYRVKGSPLHF; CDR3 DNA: TGTGCCAGCAGTGACTACAGGGTCAAGGGGTCACCCCTCCACTTT
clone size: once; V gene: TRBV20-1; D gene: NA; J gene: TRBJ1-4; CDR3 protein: CSARGFTTATNEKLFF; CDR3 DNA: TGCAGTGCTAGAGGTTTCACGACAGCAACTAATGAAAAACTGTTTTTT
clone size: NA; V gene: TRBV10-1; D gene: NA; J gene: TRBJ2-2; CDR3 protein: CASSRTGSDGRELFF; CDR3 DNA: TGCGCCAGCAGTCGTACAGGATCCGACGGGAGGGAGCTGTTTTTT
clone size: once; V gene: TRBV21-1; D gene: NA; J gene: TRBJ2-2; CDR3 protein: CARRQGAWTGELFF; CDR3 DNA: TGTGCCCGACGACAGGGGGCATGGACCGGGGAGCTGTTTTTT
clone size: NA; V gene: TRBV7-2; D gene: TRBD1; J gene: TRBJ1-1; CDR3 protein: CASSVGHRGGNTEAFF; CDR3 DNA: TGTGCCAGCAGCGTTGGTCACAGGGGAGGGAACACTGAAGCTTTCTTT
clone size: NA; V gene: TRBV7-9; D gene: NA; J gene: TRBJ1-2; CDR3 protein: CASSSRLNQGLDYGYTF; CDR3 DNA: TGTGCCAGCAGCTCCCGCTTAAATCAGGGGTTAGACTATGGCTACACCTTC
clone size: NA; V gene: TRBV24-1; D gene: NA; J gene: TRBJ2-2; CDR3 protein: CATRSGRTPTGELFF; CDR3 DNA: TGTGCCACCCGGAGCGGCAGGACGCCCACCGGGGAGCTGTTTTTT
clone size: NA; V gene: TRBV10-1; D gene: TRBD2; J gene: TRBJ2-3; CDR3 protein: CASSELAGVRTDTQYF; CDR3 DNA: TGCGCCAGCAGTGAACTAGCGGGGGTCCGCACAGATACGCAGTATTTT
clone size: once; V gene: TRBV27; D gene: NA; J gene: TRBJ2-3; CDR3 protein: CASRTGSTDTQYF; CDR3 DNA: TGTGCCAGCAGAACGGGGTCCACAGATACGCAGTATTTT
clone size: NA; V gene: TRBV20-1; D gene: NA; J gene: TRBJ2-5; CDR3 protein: CSASLRRAETQYF; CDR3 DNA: TGCAGTGCTAGCTTGCGGCGTGCGGAGACCCAGTACTTC
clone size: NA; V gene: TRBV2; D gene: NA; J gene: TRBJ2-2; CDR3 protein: CARRSGVGNTGELFF; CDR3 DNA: TGTGCCAGGAGGTCCGGGGTCGGGAACACCGGGGAGCTGTTTTTT
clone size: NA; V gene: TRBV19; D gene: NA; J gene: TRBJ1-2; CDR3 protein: CASSIEGGYGYTF; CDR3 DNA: TGTGCCAGTAGTATAGAGGGAGGCTATGGCTACACCTTC